This T cell receptor beta chain originates from a study of glioma-infiltrating T cells. General study results and limits: Tissue-blood divergence was below expectation in non-neoplastic patients, above in gliomas. Only very few CDR3 sequences appeared in both tissue and blood.

The CDR3 is made up of 15 amino acids. From germline, CDR1 is SGHTA and CDR2 FQGNSA. Trimming stripped 1 base from V and 8 bases from J, with 14 bases between. With regard to this clonotype: Its antigen is still unknown.

Using RNA template, CDR3s of TCR alpha and beta were amplified with iRepertoire arm-PCR. Input was roughly 85-400 ng of tissue mRNA or PBMC total RNA. Via MiXCR, TCRdb re-called the multiplex PCR reads, giving one row per CDR3 protein. The sample carries fewer than 250,000 distinct CDR3 sequences, around 32% recorded once. The specimen sequenced was glioma tissue, nonneoplastic brain tissue, or PBMCs (not recorded which). The sequence was collected from a human donor with low-grade glioma or glioblastoma, undergoing nonglioma brain surgery, or in good health (not recorded which). The V call is TRBV7-2, the J call TRBJ1-4, with D perhaps matching TRBD1 (5 bases). The CDR3: CASSLGGGREEKLFF. DNA of the CDR3: TGTGCCAGCAGCTTAGGGGGCGGCAGGGAGGAAAAACTGTTTTTT.